Below, one TCR beta chain is given with its context. No antigen is known for it. This record belongs to a study of T cell responses to AZD1222 COVID-19 vaccine. Study-level points and caveats: It should be noted that donors were predominantly white British and more often female, and clonal diversity was possibly underestimated. Breadth and depth of Spike-specific TCRs rose after two AZD1222 doses.

Germline CDR1 reads SGHTA; CDR2 reads FQGNSA. Trimming took off 0 bases at V and 2 bases at J, with 14 bases between the two ends. This CDR3 spans 16 amino acids. This table comes from immunoSEQ multiplex PCR, and its TCRdb copy is limited to in-frame clones, with some not included. The data contain 150,000 to 200,000 clones, 94% of them singletons. Material: peripheral blood, obtained 28 days after the second AZD1222 dose. The V and J genes are TRBV7-2 and TRBJ2-7; D tentatively reads TRBD1 or TRBD2 (6 bases each). The TCR sequence derives from an adult who received the AZD1222 COVID-19 vaccine. In DNA form, the CDR3 reads TGTGCCAGCAGCTTAGCGGTAGGGGGGTCGGCCTACGAGCAGTACTTC. It specifies CASSLAVGGSAYEQYF.